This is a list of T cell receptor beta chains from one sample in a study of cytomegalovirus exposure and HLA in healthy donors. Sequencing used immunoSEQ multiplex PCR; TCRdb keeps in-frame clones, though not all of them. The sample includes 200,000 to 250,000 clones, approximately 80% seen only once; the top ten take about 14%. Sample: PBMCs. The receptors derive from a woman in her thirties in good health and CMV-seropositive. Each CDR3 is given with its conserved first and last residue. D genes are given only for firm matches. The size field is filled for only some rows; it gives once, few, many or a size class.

CASSPQGQGWEQFF	TGTGCCAGCTCACCTCAAGGACAGGGCTGGGAGCAGTTCTTC	NA	TRBV18	TRBJ2-1	TRBD1
CASSRDRGVFNYGYTF	TGTGCCAGCAGCAGGGACAGGGGAGTTTTTAACTATGGCTACACCTTC	NA	TRBV27	TRBJ1-2	TRBD1
CASSQVGQPQHF	TGTGCCAGCAGCCAGGTCGGGCAGCCCCAGCATTTT	NA	TRBV5-5	TRBJ1-5	NA
CASSRTPDSSGNTIYF	TGCGCCAGCAGCCGAACCCCGGACAGTTCTGGAAACACCATATATTTT	few	TRBV5-1	TRBJ1-3	NA
CASSTGVSYEQYF	TGTGCCAGCAGTACAGGGGTCTCCTACGAGCAGTACTTC	NA	TRBV27	TRBJ2-7	TRBD1
CASSVGVNREWPDTQYF	TGTGCCAGCAGCGTAGGAGTCAATAGAGAGTGGCCAGATACGCAGTATTTT	NA	TRBV9	TRBJ2-3	NA
CASSPVAYNEQFF	TGTGCCAGCAGCCCAGTCGCCTACAATGAGCAGTTCTTC	NA	TRBV11-3	TRBJ2-1	NA
CASSYRGGGNEKLFF	TGTGCCAGCAGTTACAGAGGAGGGGGTAATGAAAAACTGTTTTTT	NA	TRBV6-5	TRBJ1-4	NA
CASSVEGNEGTSGNTRYNEQFF	TGTGCCAGCAGCGTAGAAGGGAATGAGGGGACTAGCGGGAATACAAGGTACAATGAGCAGTTCTTC	NA	TRBV9	TRBJ2-1	TRBD2
CASSLSGLASSYEQYF	TGTGCCAGCAGCTTATCGGGACTAGCGAGTTCCTACGAGCAGTACTTC	NA	TRBV7-9	TRBJ2-7	TRBD2
CASSARAGPAGGTQYF	TGTGCCAGCAGCGCGAGAGCGGGCCCCGCGGGAGGTACGCAGTATTTT	NA	TRBV9	TRBJ2-3	TRBD2
CASSFTGLVSNQPQHF	TGTGCCAGCAGTTTTACAGGGCTGGTGAGCAATCAGCCCCAGCATTTT	NA	TRBV27	TRBJ1-5	NA
CASSIGSSNTGELFF	TGTGCCAGCAGCATCGGGAGTTCGAACACCGGGGAGCTGTTTTTT	NA	TRBV9	TRBJ2-2	NA
CASSPPTGEGITGELFF	TGTGCCAGCAGTCCACCGACAGGGGAGGGGATCACCGGGGAGCTGTTTTTT	NA	TRBV28	TRBJ2-2	NA
CASSLSAGASNQPQHF	TGTGCCAGCAGCTTGAGCGCAGGGGCCAGCAATCAGCCCCAGCATTTT	once	TRBV5-6	TRBJ1-5	NA
CASSPGLAANTGELFF	TGTGCCAGCTCACCCGGACTAGCGGCGAACACCGGGGAGCTGTTTTTT	NA	TRBV18	TRBJ2-2	TRBD2
CASSAVPGPNYGYTF	TGCGCCAGCAGTGCGGTACCAGGCCCTAACTATGGCTACACCTTC	NA	TRBV10-1	TRBJ1-2	NA
CASSLDRGNTGELFF	TGTGCCAGCAGCTTGGACAGGGGGAACACCGGGGAGCTGTTTTTT	NA	TRBV7-3	TRBJ2-2	TRBD1